What follows describes a single T cell receptor beta chain. Trimming cost V 1 base and J 2 bases; bases outside gene matches: 3. The V gene's germline CDR1 is SGHNT and CDR2 YENEEA. The CDR3 contains 15 residues. The record originates from a study of blood T cell repertoires in COVID-19. About the study: Whether acute or convalescent, the COVID-19 samples came from the United States, Italy and Spain. T cells, B-cell-depleted T cells, or PBMCs supplied cDNA or gDNA.

Original processing methods: Nucleated cell counts were estimated from reference gene primer amplification. Method: immunoSEQ multiplex PCR; TCRdb's copy keeps in-frame clones and lacks some. From that table come the V and J calls and clone size; the DNA was used to work out D and trimming. This table holds some 200,000 clones, around 86% found once. The sample taken for sequencing was peripheral blood. The J gene is TRBJ2-3, the V gene TRBV11-3, with 7 positions matching TRBD2. This clonotype originated in a woman of 80 years or more in a cohort sampled during active or convalescent COVID-19. CDR3 sequence reads: CASSLGGLLTDTQYF. As DNA, the CDR3 is TGTGCCAGCAGCTTAGGGGGACTACTCACAGATACGCAGTATTTT. Filled out from reference TRBV11-3 and TRBJ2-3, the complete variable domain reads EAGVVQSPRYKIIEKKQPVAFWCNPISGHNTLYWYLQNLGQGPELLIRYENEEAVDDSQLPKDRFSAERLKGVDSTLKIQPAELGDSAVYLCASSLGGLLTDTQYFGPGTRLTVL.